This is a list of T cell receptor beta chains from one sample in a study of T cells in localized non-small cell lung cancer. Sequencing was performed with immunoSEQ multiplex PCR; in TCRdb, only in-frame clones are kept and a portion is missing. The sample yields fewer than 35,000 clones, 91% seen once. Sequences were derived from PBMCs, sampled before any cancer treatment. These receptors originate from a man between 40 and 70 years old with stage II lung adenocarcinoma. Both conserved end residues are part of each CDR3. The D gene is left open where the match is weak. Not all rows give a size; the values are once, few, many and, for expanded clones, a class.

d_call j_call clone_size cdr3_length v_call cdr3_nt cdr3_aa
- TRBJ2-2 - 15 TRBV19 TGTGCCAGTAGTATGGGCGGATCAGGAGCCGGGGAGCTGTTTTTT CASSMGGSGAGELFF
- TRBJ1-2 - 13 TRBV6-1 TGTGCCAGCAGTGAGGCGTCCGGCTATGGCTACACCTTC CASSEASGYGYTF
- TRBJ1-5 - 13 TRBV19 TGTGCCAGTAGTCAAGGGGGAAATCAGCCCCAGCATTTT CASSQGGNQPQHF
TRBD1 TRBJ2-7 - 15 TRBV6-1 TGTGCCAGCAGTGAATTGACAGGGGCCCTCGCCGAGCAGTACTTC CASSELTGALAEQYF
- TRBJ1-1 once 14 TRBV18 TGTGCCAGCTCACCGCAGGACGCGAACACTGAAGCTTTCTTT CASSPQDANTEAFF
- TRBJ2-2 few 16 TRBV27 TGTGCCAGCCGGCGAGAATTGCGGGGAATTACCGGGGAGCTGTTTTTT CASRRELRGITGELFF
TRBD1 TRBJ2-7 - 12 TRBV29-1 TGCAGCGTAAGACAGGGTTCCTACGAGCAGTACTTC CSVRQGSYEQYF
- TRBJ1-1 once 16 TRBV11-2 TGTGCCAGCAGCTTAGAACGGGACAAACCGAACACTGAAGCTTTCTTT CASSLERDKPNTEAFF
- TRBJ1-2 - 14 TRBV7-9 TGTGCCAGCAGCTTAAGGGGAGGTGGCTATGGCTACACCTTC CASSLRGGGYGYTF
TRBD2 TRBJ2-1 - 14 TRBV10-3 TGTGCCATCAGAGCGGGAGAAGTGGGCTATGAGCAGTTCTTC CAIRAGEVGYEQFF
- TRBJ1-1 - 16 TRBV9 TGTGCCAGCAGTTACAGGGTAGGCTTTAGAAACACTGAAGCTTTCTTT CASSYRVGFRNTEAFF
- TRBJ2-2 - 15 TRBV6-6 TGTGCCAGCATTTCGTCAGGGATCGGCACCGGGGAGCTGTTTTTT CASISSGIGTGELFF
- TRBJ2-1 - 15 TRBV9 TGTGCCAGCAGCTCCACCGTTGCGGTGGACAATGAGCAGTTCTTC CASSSTVAVDNEQFF
TRBD1 TRBJ1-5 - 16 TRBV6-1 TGTGCCAGCAGTGAAGCAGTCGAGGGGGCCAATCAGCCCCAGCATTTT CASSEAVEGANQPQHF
- TRBJ1-2 - 14 TRBV6-5 TGTGCCAGCAGCAATAGCCAGGGGAGCGGAGGCTACACCTTC CASSNSQGSGGYTF
- TRBJ2-1 - 18 TRBV5-1 TGCGCCAGCAGCCTCAGGGGCCAACTCTTGAGCTCCTACAATGAGCAGTTCTTC CASSLRGQLLSSYNEQFF
- TRBJ2-1 - 15 TRBV5-4 TGTGCCAGCAGCATTCGGACCGGATATGATTATGAGCAGTTCTTC CASSIRTGYDYEQFF
TRBD1 TRBJ1-6 - 19 TRBV30 TGTGCCTGGAGTGTACGACTCGGATCCTACAGGGGTTCTGATTCACCCCTCCACTTT CAWSVRLGSYRGSDSPLHF
TRBD1 TRBJ2-7 - 15 TRBV7-8 TGTGCCAGCAGCTTAGTAGACAGGGGATCCTACGAGCAGTACTTC CASSLVDRGSYEQYF
- TRBJ1-5 - 11 TRBV19 TGTGCCAGTAGTTGGGGGGGTCCCCAGCATTTT CASSWGGPQHF
- TRBJ1-2 - 14 TRBV19 TGTGCCAGTAGTGGGCCCTCGGCTAACTATGGCTACACCTTC CASSGPSANYGYTF
- TRBJ2-1 - 16 TRBV9 TGTGCCAGCAGCGTTACCCCCGGGGCCTCCTACAATGAGCAGTTCTTC CASSVTPGASYNEQFF
- TRBJ2-4 once 19 TRBV23-1 TGCGCCAGCAGCCCGCCTACTCTTTGGTATCGTGTAGTCAAAAACATTCAGTACTTC CASSPPTLWYRVVKNIQYF
TRBD1 TRBJ2-2 - 14 TRBV11-3 TGTGCCAGCAGCTTTGAGGGGGCCGGCGGGGAGCTGTTTTTT CASSFEGAGGELFF
- TRBJ2-3 - 14 TRBV29-1 TGCAGCGTTGCAGGGGGGGGCGGTGCAGATACGCAGTATTTT CSVAGGGGADTQYF
TRBD1 TRBJ2-1 - 18 TRBV28 TGTGCCAGCAGTTCAACACTGGACAGGATCAGCTCCTACAATGAGCAGTTCTTC CASSSTLDRISSYNEQFF
- TRBJ1-3 few 13 TRBV7-2 TGTGCCAGCAGCTTAGGGCAGGGAAACACCATATATTTT CASSLGQGNTIYF
- TRBJ1-2 - 11 TRBV28 TGTGCCAGCAGTTCAGAAAGGGGCTACACCTTC CASSSERGYTF
- TRBJ2-5 - 14 TRBV9 TGTGCCAGCAGCGATGACTCCAAGGGGGAGACCCAGTACTTC CASSDDSKGETQYF
- TRBJ2-1 - 15 TRBV27 TGTGCCAGCAGTTTCATATCTTCAGGGCACAATGAGCAGTTCTTC CASSFISSGHNEQFF
TRBD2 TRBJ2-3 - 15 TRBV28 TGTGCCAGCAGTTTCGGGACTAGCGGCACAGATACGCAGTATTTT CASSFGTSGTDTQYF
- TRBJ1-1 - 11 TRBV11-2 TGTGCCAGCAGCTCCCACACTGAAGCTTTCTTT CASSSHTEAFF
- TRBJ2-5 - 14 TRBV11-3 TGTGCCAGCAGCCTCATGAAGGCCCAAGAGACCCAGTACTTC CASSLMKAQETQYF
- TRBJ2-7 - 12 TRBV18 TGTGCCAGCTCCCAAGGACAGTCCGAGCAGTACTTC CASSQGQSEQYF
TRBD2 TRBJ2-7 - 14 TRBV29-1 TGCAGCGCCGCACTAGCGGGAGGTTTAAGCGAGCAGTACTTC CSAALAGGLSEQYF
TRBD1 TRBJ1-2 - 16 TRBV7-6 TGTGCCAGCAGCTTAGAACCGGAGGGGGCCAACTATGGCTACACCTTC CASSLEPEGANYGYTF
- TRBJ1-1 - 12 TRBV11-2 TGTGCCAGCAGCGCCCAATACACTGAAGCTTTCTTT CASSAQYTEAFF
TRBD1 TRBJ2-1 few 14 TRBV6-5 TGTGCCAGCAGTTACGGGCAGGGGGCGGATGAGCAGTTCTTC CASSYGQGADEQFF
- TRBJ2-4 - 13 TRBV28 TGTGCCAGCAGAACGGGAGCCAAAAACATTCAGTACTTC CASRTGAKNIQYF
- TRBJ2-5 - 12 TRBV7-2 TGTGCCAGCAGCTCCCGCGCGGGACACTTATACTTC CASSSRAGHLYF
- TRBJ1-1 - 13 TRBV28 TGTGCCAGCAGTTTAAGAGGGCTCCCTGAAGCTTTCTTT CASSLRGLPEAFF